Here is one T cell receptor beta chain with its context. The clone's antigen remains unknown. Base qualities are not at hand, and no much larger clone is one base apart. The time point label corresponds to: cycle 1 day 1 (C1D1), immediately before nivolumab initiation. All trial patients had relapsed after autologous stem cell transplantation, with cohorts A, B and C differing in prior brentuximab vedotin exposure. The trial cohort was composed of about 60 patients with relapsed/refractory classical Hodgkin lymphoma, for whom complete response, partial response or progressive disease was recorded as best overall response. Single-agent nivolumab was administered to trial patients in the multi-cohort phase II CheckMate 205 trial. Best overall response was determined by an independent review committee according to the 2007 International Working Group response criteria. Trial PBMCs were collected just before the start of nivolumab (C1D1) and during therapy at cycle 2 day 1 and cycle 4 day 1. Peripheral blood was collected in 8 mL Vacutainer Cell Preparation Tubes, from which PBMCs were isolated by centrifugation and then cryopreserved.

This specimen comes from a study of PD-1 blockade in classical Hodgkin lymphoma (TCRdb year 2020). Looking at the study overall: Nivolumab dosing was 3 mg/kg intravenously every 2 weeks, continuing until either disease progression or unacceptable toxicity. To define a peripheral blood immune signature of response to PD-1 blockade in classical Hodgkin lymphoma, the study combined TCR beta sequencing with CyTOF.

Findings and caveats that apply to the study as a whole: The study was limited to a single clinical trial cohort, and causes of repertoire differences, possibly disease activity or prior therapy, remained undefined. CD4+ but not CD8+ TCR diversity rose significantly by C4D1 (p=0.0027 vs p=0.16), most apparent in complete responders (p=0.02). Diversity was lower in patients who began nivolumab less than 1 year after ASCT, so these patients were left out of later analyses to avoid confounding by immune reconstitution. Trial patients with a complete response had baseline diversity similar to that of newly diagnosed patients, while partial responders and progressors had significantly lower diversity. Baseline TCR diversity was reported as lower in newly diagnosed patients than in healthy donors, and lower still in relapsed/refractory patients.

Genomic DNA was extracted with the Qiagen DNeasy kit from unsorted PBMCs and from negatively selected CD4+ and CD8+ fractions. Using primers that anneal to V and J segments, immunoSEQ multiplex PCR amplified the TCR beta CDR3 regions. A synthetic immune receptor repertoire was used to minimize amplification bias, and remaining bias was computationally removed after sequencing. Regarding the original processing steps: Custom Python scripts were used to quantify repertoire diversity as the Shannon entropy index. Unsorted, CD4+ and CD8+ repertoires were examined separately, except in combined analyses, for which CD4+ and CD8+ sequences were merged in silico. Clonal expansion was defined as at least a 2-fold frequency increase after treatment relative to C1D1, with a pseudocount of 0.5 for undetected baseline clones. Clones with 0 or 1 copy at C1D1 were classified as singleton clones, and clones with 2 or more copies were classified as non-singleton clones. Clones expanded in unsorted samples were assigned a CD4+, CD8+ or unknown annotation through matching of protein sequences in sorted samples from the same patient. Wilcoxon tests on paired samples were used to test diversity changes from C1D1 to C4D1. In TCRdb, the immuneACCESS table is reduced to in-frame sequences with V and J assigned. These tables do not hold every clone; where another copy was compared, an unresolved V gene accounts for under half, and the others remain unexplained. The D gene and trimming were derived from the DNA, and the V and J assignments and clone size from that table. The sample includes about 41,000 clones, with over 70% observed a single time. The top ten clonotypes cover 20% to 25% of the sample.

Trimming accounts for 4 bases at V and 4 bases at J, while the number of junction bases matched to no gene is 13. From its cysteine to its phenylalanine, the CDR3 spans 16 amino acids. The sequence is cut down to CDR3 DNA, 48 bases in frame from base 1. The germline V gene gives CDR1 as SGDLS and CDR2 as YYNGEE. This receptor chain uses TRBV9 and TRBJ2-5; TRBD2 aligns with 7 central bases. The receptor was isolated from a human donor with classical Hodgkin lymphoma. The sequenced sample was peripheral blood mononuclear cells (PBMCs), obtained at baseline. The nucleotide sequence is given as TGTGCCAGCAGCCCTCGGAGCGCGGGAGTGGGAGAGACCCAGTACTTC. It is translated as CASSPRSAGVGETQYF.